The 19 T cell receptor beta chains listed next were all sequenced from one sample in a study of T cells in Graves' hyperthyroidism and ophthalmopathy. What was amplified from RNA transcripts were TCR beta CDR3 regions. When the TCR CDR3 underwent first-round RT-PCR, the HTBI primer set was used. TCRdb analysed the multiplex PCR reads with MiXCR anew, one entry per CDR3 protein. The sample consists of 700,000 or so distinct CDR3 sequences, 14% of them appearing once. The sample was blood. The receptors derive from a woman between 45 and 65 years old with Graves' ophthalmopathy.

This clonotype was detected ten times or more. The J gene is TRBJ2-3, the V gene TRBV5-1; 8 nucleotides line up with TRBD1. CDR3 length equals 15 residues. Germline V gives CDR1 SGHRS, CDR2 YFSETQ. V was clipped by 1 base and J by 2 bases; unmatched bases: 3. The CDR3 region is CASSLHRGTTDTQYF. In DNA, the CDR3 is TGCGCCAGCAGCTTGCACAGGGGGACCACAGATACGCAGTATTTT.

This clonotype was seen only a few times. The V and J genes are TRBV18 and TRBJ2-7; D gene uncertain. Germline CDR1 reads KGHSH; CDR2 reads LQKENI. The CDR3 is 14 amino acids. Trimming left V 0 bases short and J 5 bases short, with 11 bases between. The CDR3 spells CASSPPSRGDEQYF. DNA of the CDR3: TGTGCCAGCTCACCACCTTCTAGAGGAGACGAGCAGTACTTC.

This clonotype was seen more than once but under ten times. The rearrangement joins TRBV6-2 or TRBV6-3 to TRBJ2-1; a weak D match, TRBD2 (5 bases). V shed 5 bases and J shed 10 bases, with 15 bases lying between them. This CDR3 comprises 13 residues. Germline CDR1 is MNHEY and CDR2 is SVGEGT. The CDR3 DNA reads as TGTGCCAGCAGTAGGGCTAGCATCAGCGAGCAGTTCTTC. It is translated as CASSRASISEQFF.

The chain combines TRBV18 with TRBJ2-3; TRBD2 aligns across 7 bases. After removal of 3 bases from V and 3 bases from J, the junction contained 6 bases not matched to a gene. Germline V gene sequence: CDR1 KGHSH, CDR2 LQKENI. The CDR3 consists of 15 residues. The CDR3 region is CASSPGAGTTDTQYF. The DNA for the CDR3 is TGTGCCAGCTCACCGGGAGCGGGGACTACAGATACGCAGTATTTT.

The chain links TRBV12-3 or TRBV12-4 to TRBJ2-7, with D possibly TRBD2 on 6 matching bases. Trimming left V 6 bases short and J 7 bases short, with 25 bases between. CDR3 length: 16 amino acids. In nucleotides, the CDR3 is TGTGCCAGCAGCACGGGGGAGAGTGAAGGCCCGGGGGAGCAGTACTTC. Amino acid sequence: CASSTGESEGPGEQYF.

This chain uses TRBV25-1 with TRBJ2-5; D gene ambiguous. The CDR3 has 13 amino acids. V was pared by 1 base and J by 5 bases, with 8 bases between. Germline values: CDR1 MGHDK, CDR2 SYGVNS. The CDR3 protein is CASSEFPLETQYF. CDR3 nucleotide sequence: TGTGCCAGCAGTGAATTCCCCCTGGAGACCCAGTACTTC.

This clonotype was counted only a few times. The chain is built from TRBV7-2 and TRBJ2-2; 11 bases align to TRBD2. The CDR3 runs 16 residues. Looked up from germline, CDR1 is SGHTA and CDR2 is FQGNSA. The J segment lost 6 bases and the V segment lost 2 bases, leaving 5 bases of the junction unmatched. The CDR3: CASSLFSGRAPGELFF. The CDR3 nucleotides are TGTGCCAGCAGCTTATTTAGCGGGAGGGCGCCCGGGGAGCTGTTTTTT.

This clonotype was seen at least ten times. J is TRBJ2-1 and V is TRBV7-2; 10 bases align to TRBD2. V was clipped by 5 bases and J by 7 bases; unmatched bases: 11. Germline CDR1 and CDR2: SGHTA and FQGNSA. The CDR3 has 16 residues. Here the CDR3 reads CASSLPGLANRNEQFF. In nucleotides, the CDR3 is TGTGCCAGCAGCCTCCCGGGACTAGCGAATAGGAATGAGCAGTTCTTC.

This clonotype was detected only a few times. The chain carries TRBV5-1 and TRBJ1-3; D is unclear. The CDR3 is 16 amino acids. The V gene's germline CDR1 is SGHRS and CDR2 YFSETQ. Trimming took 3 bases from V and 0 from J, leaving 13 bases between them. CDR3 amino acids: CASSSGERRSGNTIYF. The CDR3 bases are TGCGCCAGCAGCTCAGGTGAGAGGCGCTCTGGAAACACCATATATTTT.

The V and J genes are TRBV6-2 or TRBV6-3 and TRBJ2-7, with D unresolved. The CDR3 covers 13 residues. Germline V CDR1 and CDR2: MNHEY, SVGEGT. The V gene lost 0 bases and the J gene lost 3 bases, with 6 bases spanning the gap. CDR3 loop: CASSYSVNYEQYF. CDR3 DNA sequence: TGTGCCAGCAGTTACTCAGTGAACTACGAGCAGTACTTC.

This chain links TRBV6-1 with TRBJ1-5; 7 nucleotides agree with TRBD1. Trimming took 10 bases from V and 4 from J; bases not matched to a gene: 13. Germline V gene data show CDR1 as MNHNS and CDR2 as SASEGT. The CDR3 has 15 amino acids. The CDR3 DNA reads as TGTGCCACCCGAAGGGCAGGGGGTTGGAATCAGCCCCAGCATTTT. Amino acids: CATRRAGGWNQPQHF.

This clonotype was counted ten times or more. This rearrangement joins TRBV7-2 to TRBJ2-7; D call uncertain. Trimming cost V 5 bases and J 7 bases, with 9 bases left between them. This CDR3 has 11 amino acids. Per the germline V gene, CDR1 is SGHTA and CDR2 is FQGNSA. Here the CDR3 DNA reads TGTGCCAGCAGCCGAAAGCGTGAGCAGTACTTC. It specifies CASSRKREQYF.

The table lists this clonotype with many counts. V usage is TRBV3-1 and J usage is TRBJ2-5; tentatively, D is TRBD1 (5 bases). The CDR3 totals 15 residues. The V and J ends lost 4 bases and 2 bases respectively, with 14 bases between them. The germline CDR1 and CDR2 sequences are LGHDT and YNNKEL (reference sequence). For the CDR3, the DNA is TGTGCCAGCAGCCCCTACTCAGGGTTACAAGAGACCCAGTACTTC. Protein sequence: CASSPYSGLQETQYF.

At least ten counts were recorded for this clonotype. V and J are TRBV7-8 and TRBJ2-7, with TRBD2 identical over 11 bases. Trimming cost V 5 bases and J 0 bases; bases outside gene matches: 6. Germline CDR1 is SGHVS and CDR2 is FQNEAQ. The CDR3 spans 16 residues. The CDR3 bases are TGTGCCAGCAGCCACATACTAGCGGGAGTCTCCTACGAGCAGTACTTC. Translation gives CASSHILAGVSYEQYF.

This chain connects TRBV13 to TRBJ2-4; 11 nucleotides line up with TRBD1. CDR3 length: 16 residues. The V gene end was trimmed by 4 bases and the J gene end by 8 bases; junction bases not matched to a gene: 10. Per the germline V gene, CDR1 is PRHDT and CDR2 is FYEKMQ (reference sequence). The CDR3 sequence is CASSYGQGAHRHIQYF. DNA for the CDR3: TGTGCCAGCAGCTACGGACAGGGGGCCCACCGACACATTCAGTACTTC.

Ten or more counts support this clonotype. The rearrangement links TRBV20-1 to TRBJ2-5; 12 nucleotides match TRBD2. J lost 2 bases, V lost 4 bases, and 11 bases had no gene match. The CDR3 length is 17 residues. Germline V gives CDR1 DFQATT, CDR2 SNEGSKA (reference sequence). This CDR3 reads CSAIETKTSGRQETQYF. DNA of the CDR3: TGCAGTGCTATAGAGACAAAGACTAGCGGGAGACAAGAGACCCAGTACTTC.

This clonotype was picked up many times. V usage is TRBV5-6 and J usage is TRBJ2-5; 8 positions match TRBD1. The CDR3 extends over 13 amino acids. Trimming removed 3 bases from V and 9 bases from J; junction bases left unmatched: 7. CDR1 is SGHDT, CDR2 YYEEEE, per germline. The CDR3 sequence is CASSSDRDLAQYF. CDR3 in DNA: TGTGCCAGCAGCTCGGACAGGGATCTTGCCCAGTACTTC.

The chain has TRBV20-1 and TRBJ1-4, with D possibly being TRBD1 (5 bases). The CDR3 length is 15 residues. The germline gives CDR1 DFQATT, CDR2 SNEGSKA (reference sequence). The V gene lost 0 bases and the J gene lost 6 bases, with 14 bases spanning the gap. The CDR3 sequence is CSARESGKGHEKLFF. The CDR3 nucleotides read TGCAGTGCTAGAGAGTCAGGGAAGGGGCATGAAAAACTGTTTTTT.

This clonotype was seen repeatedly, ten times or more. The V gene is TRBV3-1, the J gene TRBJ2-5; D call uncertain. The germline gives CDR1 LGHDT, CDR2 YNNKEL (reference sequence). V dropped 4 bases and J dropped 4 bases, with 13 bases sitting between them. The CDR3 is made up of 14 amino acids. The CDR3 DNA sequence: TGTGCCAGCAGCCGGACGCAGCTTATAGAGACCCAGTACTTC. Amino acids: CASSRTQLIETQYF.